Below, 6 T cell receptor beta chains from the same sample are listed, as sequenced in a study of molecular identifiers for immune sequencing clone quantification. TCRdb itself ran the PCR reads through MiXCR, one entry per CDR3 protein. The profile shows some 320,000 distinct CDR3 sequences, about 22% of them singletons. The material sequenced was naive CD8+ T cells from blood, with Jurkat cell RNA spiked in. As to subset: FACS-sorted CD8+CD4-CCR7+CD45RA+ naive T cells. The receptors were gathered from a human donor in good health. Some libraries in this study had Jurkat cell RNA spiked in.

This clonotype was seen a single time. Given a much more abundant clone one base away, this may be a read error. The chain carries TRBV29-1 and TRBJ2-7; 9 bases align to TRBD2. The CDR3 is 15 amino acids. CDR1 and CDR2 (germline): SQVTM, ANQGSEA. The V gene end was trimmed by 4 bases and the J gene end by 7 bases; junction bases not matched to a gene: 14. The CDR3 region has the DNA TGCAGCGTTGTTGGAGCCGGCGGGAGGGTCGGGGAGCAGTACTTC. Protein sequence: CSVVGAGGRVGEQYF.

This clonotype was detected ten times or more. This chain uses TRBV6-5 with TRBJ2-7; tentative D call: TRBD1 (5 bases). The germline V gene has CDR1 MNHEY and CDR2 SVGAGI. The CDR3 is 13 amino acids. The V end lost 7 bases, the J end lost 3 bases, and 13 bases lay between the germline ends. CDR3 protein: CASNRLGDYEQYF. CDR3 sequence (DNA): TGTGCCAGCAATCGGCTAGGGGACTACGAGCAGTACTTC.

To note about this clonotype: Possible read error: a much larger clone is one base away. The chain has TRBV4-3 and TRBJ2-7; perhaps TRBD1 as D (6 bases). CDR3 size: 16 residues. V dropped 0 bases and J dropped 5 bases, with 17 bases sitting between them. CDR1 is LGHNA, CDR2 YSLEER, per germline. The CDR3 DNA is TGCGCCAGCAGCCAAGAGAGAACAGGGCAAACCCACGAGCAGTACTTC. The encoded protein is CASSQERTGQTHEQYF.

In regard to this clonotype: A read error may account for a junction end that differs from germline. This chain uses TRBV27 with TRBJ2-7; D perhaps matches TRBD1 (5 bases). Germline V gene data show CDR1 as MNHEY and CDR2 as SMNVEV (reference sequence). This CDR3 is built from 14 residues. The CDR3 here is CTSSLLQGWDEQYF. The CDR3 nucleotides read TGTACCAGCAGTTTACTCCAGGGCTGGGACGAGCAGTACTTC.

This clonotype has at least ten counts. The gene calls are TRBV7-2 and TRBJ2-1, with D uncertain. The V end was cut by 2 bases, the J end by 9 bases, with 11 bases between. The CDR3 is 13 amino acids. Germline assignment: CDR1 SGHTA and CDR2 FQGNSA. CDR3 protein: CASSLYRLFEQFF. The DNA of the CDR3 is TGTGCCAGCAGCTTATACCGATTATTTGAGCAGTTCTTC. Full variable domain (remainder filled in from reference TRBV7-2 and TRBJ2-1): GAGVSQSPSNKVTEKGKDVELRCDPISGHTALYWYRQSLGQGLEFLIYFQGNSAPDKSGLPSDRFSAERTGGSVSTLTIQRTQQEDSAVYLCASSLYRLFEQFFGPGTRLTVL.

The chain recombines TRBV7-9 with TRBJ1-2, with D perhaps matching TRBD1 (6 bases). Germline assignment: CDR1 SEHNR and CDR2 FQNEAQ (reference sequence). Trimming shortened V by 5 bases and J by 4 bases, and 23 bases separated the two germline ends. The CDR3 runs 17 residues. The CDR3 DNA reads as TGTGCCAGCAGCAAGGGGGGGGGGGAGGCGTCTAGCTATGGCTACACCTTC. Protein sequence: CASSKGGGEASSYGYTF. The full variable domain, completed using reference TRBV7-9 and TRBJ1-2, is DTGVSQNPRHKITKRGQNVTFRCDPISEHNRLYWYRQTLGQGPEFLTYFQNEAQLEKSRLLSDRFSAERPKGSFSTLEIQRTEQGDSAMYLCASSKGGGEASSYGYTFGSGTRLTVV.